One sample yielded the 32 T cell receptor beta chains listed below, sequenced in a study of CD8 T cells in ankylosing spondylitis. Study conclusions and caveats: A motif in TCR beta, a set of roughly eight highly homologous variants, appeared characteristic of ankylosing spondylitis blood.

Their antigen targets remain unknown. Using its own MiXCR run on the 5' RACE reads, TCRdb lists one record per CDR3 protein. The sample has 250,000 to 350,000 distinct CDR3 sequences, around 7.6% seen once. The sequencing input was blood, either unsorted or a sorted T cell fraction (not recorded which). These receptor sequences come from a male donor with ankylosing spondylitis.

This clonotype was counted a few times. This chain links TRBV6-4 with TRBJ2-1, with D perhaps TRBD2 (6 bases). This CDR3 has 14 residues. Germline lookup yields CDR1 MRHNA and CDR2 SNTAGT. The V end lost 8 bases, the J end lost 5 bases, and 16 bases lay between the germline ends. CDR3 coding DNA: TGTGCCAGCTGGACGGGAGTGGAAGACAATGAGCAGTTCTTC. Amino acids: CASWTGVEDNEQFF.

This chain's CDR3 is CASTGDAHRSEQFF. The CDR3 DNA is TGTGCCAGTACGGGAGACGCCCATAGGAGTGAGCAGTTCTTC. The chain has TRBV19 and TRBJ2-1, with D tentatively TRBD2 (6 bases). Per germline, CDR1 LNHDA and CDR2 SQIVND (reference sequence). The CDR3 totals 14 residues. V was cut by 7 bases and J by 9 bases, with 19 bases left in between.

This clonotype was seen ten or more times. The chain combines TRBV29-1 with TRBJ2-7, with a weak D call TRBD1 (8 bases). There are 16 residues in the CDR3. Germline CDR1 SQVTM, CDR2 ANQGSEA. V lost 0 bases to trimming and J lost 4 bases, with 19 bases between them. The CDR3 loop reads CSVEDLAGQGGYEQYF. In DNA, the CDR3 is TGCAGCGTTGAAGATCTAGCAGGACAGGGAGGGTACGAGCAGTACTTC.

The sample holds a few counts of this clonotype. CDR3 protein: CASSLAARDDEQYF. The CDR3 nucleotides are TGCGCCAGCAGCTTGGCCGCGCGGGACGACGAGCAGTACTTC. The chain recombines TRBV5-1 with TRBJ2-7, with a tentative D call TRBD2 (6 bases). The V end was cut by 0 bases, the J end by 5 bases, with 12 bases between. Germline lookup yields CDR1 SGHRS and CDR2 YFSETQ. The CDR3 sequence is 14 residues long.

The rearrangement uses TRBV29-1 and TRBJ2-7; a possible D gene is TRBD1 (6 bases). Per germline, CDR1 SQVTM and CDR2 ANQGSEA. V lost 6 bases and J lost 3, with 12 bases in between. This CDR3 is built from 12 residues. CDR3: CSVTGQYYEQYF. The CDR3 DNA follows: TGCAGCGTGACGGGACAATACTACGAGCAGTACTTC.

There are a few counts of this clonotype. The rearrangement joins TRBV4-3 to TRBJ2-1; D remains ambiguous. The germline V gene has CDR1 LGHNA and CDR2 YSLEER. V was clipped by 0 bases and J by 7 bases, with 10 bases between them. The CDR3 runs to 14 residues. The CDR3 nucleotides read TGCGCCAGCAGCCAAGAAGCCAGCACAAATGAGCAGTTCTTC. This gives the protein CASSQEASTNEQFF.

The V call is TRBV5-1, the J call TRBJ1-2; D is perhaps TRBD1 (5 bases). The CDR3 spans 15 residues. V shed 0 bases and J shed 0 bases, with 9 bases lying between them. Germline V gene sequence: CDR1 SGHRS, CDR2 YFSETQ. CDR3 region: CASSLVRGSNYGYTF. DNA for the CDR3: TGCGCCAGCAGCTTGGTGCGGGGGTCTAACTATGGCTACACCTTC.

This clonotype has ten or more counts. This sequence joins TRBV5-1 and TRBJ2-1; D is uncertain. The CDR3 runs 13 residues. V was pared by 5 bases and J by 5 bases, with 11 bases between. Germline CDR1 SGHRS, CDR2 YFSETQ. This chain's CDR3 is CASSYVLDNEQFF. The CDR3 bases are TGCGCCAGCAGTTATGTTCTCGACAATGAGCAGTTCTTC.

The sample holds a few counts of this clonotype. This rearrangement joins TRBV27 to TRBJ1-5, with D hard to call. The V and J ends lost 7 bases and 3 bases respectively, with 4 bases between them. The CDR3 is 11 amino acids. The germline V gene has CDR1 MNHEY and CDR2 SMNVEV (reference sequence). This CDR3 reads CASKHNQPQHF. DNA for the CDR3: TGTGCCAGCAAACACAATCAGCCCCAGCATTTT.

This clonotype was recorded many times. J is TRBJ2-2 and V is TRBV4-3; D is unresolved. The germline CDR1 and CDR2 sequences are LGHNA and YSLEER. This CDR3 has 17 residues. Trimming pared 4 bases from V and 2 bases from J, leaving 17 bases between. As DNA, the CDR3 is TGCGCCAGCAGCCCACTTGCCCTCAGCCCAAACACCGGGGAGCTGTTTTTT. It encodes CASSPLALSPNTGELFF.

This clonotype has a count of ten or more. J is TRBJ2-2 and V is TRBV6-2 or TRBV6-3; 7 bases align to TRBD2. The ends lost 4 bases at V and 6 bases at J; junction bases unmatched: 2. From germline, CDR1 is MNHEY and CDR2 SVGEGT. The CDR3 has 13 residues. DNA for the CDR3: TGTGCCAGCAGTTTTAGCGGGTCCGGGGAGCTGTTTTTT. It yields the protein CASSFSGSGELFF.

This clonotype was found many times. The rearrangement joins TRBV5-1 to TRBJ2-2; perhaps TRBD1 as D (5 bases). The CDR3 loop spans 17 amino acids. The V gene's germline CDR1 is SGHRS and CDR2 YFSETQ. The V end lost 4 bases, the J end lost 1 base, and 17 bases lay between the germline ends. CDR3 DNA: TGCGCCAGCAGCCGGGCTCGTGGGGCGAAGAACACCGGGGAGCTGTTTTTT. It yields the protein CASSRARGAKNTGELFF.

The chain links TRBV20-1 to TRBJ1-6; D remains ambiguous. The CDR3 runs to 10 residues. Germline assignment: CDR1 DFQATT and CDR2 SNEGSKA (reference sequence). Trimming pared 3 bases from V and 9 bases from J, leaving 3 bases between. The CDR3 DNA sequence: TGCAGTGCTAGTCCTTCACCCCTCCACTTT. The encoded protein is CSASPSPLHF.

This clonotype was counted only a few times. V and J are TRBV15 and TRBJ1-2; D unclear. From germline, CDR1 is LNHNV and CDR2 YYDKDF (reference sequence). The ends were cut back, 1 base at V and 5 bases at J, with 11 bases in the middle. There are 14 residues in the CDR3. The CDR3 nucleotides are TGTGCCACCAGCAGAGGTGGACGGATTTATGGCTACACCTTC. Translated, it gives CATSRGGRIYGYTF.

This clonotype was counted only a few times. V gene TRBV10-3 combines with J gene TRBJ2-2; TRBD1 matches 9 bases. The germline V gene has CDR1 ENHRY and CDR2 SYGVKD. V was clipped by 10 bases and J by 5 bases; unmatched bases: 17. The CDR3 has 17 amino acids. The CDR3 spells CATKKFGQGIGTGELFF. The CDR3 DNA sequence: TGTGCCACCAAGAAATTCGGACAGGGGATAGGGACCGGGGAGCTGTTTTTT.

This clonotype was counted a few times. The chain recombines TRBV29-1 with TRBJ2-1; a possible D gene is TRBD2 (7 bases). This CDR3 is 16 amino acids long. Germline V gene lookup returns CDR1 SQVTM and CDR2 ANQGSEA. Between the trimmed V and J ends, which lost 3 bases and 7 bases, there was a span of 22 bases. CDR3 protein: CSVDWVGGRGMNEQFF. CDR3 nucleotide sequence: TGCAGCGTTGATTGGGTAGGGGGGAGGGGCATGAATGAGCAGTTCTTC.

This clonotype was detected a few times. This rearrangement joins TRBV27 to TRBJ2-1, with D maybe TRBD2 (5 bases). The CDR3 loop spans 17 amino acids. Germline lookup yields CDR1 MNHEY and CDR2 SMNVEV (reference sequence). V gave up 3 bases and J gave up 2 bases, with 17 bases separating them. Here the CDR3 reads CASSLRAVMGPYNEQFF. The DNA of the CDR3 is TGTGCCAGCAGTTTGAGGGCTGTCATGGGCCCCTACAATGAGCAGTTCTTC.

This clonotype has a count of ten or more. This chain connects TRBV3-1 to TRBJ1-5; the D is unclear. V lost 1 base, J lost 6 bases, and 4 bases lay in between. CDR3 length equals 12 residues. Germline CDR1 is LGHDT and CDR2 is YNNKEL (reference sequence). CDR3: CASSQGAQPQHF. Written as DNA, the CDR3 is TGTGCCAGCAGCCAAGGAGCTCAGCCCCAGCATTTT.

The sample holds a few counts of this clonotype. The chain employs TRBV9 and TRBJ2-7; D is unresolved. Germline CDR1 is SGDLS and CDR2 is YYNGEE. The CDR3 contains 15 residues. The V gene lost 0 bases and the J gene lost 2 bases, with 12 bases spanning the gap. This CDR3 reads CASSVDPTEPYEQYF. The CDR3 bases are TGTGCCAGCAGCGTAGACCCCACGGAGCCCTACGAGCAGTACTTC.

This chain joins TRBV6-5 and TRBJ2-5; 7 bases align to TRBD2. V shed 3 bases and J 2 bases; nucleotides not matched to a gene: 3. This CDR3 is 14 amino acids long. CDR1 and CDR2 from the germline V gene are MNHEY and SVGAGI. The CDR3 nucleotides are TGTGCCAGCAGTTATGAGCGGGGTCAAGAGACCCAGTACTTC. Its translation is CASSYERGQETQYF.

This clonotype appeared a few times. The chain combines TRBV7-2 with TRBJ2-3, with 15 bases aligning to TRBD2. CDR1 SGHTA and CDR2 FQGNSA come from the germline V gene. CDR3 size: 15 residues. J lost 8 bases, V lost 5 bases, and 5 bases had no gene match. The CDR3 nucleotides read TGTGCCAGCAGCCCCCCGGGACTAGCGGGAGGTACGCAGTATTTT. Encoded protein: CASSPPGLAGGTQYF.

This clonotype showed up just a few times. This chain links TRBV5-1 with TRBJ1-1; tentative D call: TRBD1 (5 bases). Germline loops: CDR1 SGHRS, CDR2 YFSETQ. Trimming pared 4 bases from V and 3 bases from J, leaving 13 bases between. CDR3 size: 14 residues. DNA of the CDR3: TGCGCCAGCAGCCGAGGGGAACCTGACACTGAAGCTTTCTTT. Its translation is CASSRGEPDTEAFF.

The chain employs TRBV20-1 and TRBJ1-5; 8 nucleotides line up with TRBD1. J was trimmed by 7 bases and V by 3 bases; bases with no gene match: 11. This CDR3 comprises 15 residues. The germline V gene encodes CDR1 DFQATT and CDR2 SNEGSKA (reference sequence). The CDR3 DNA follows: TGCAGTGCTAGTCCCGGGACAGGCCCGGGCCAGCCCCAGCATTTT. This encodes CSASPGTGPGQPQHF.

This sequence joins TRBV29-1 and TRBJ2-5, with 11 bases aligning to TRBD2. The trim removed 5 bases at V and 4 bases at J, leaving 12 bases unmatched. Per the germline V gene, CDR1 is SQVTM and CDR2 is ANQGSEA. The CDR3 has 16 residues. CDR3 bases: TGCAGCGTTCCTAGATCCCCTAGCGGGAGGCGAGAGACCCAGTACTTC. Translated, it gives CSVPRSPSGRRETQYF.

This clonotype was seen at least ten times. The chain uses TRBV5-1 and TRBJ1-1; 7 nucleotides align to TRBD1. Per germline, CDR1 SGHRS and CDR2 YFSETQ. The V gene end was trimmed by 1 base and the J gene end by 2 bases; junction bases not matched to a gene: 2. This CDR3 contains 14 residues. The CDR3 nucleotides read TGCGCCAGCAGCTTGACAGGGGATAACACTGAAGCTTTCTTT. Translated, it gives CASSLTGDNTEAFF.

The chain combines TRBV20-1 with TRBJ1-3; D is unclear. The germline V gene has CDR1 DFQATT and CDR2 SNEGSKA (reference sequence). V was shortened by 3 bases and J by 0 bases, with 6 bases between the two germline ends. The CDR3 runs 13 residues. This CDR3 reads CSASGSSGNTIYF. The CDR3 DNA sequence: TGCAGTGCTAGCGGCAGCTCTGGAAACACCATATATTTT.

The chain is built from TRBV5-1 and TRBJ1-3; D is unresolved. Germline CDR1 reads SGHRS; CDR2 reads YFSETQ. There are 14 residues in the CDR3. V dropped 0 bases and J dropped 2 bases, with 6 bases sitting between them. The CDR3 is CASSLGLAGNTIYF. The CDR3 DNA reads TGCGCCAGCAGCTTGGGACTTGCTGGAAACACCATATATTTT.

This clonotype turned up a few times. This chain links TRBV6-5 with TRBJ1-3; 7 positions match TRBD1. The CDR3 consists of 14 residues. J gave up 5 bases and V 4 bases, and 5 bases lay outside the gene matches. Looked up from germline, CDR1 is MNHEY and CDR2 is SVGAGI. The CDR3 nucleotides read TGTGCCAGCAGTTCACCGGGACAGAGAAACACCATATATTTT. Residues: CASSSPGQRNTIYF.

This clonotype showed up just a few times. The CDR3 protein is CASSLGLGVADTQYF. The CDR3 bases are TGCGCCAGCAGCTTGGGACTAGGTGTCGCAGATACGCAGTATTTT. This chain links TRBV5-1 with TRBJ2-3; weak D call: TRBD2 (6 bases). V was shortened by 0 bases and J by 4 bases, with 12 bases between the two germline ends. Germline lookup yields CDR1 SGHRS and CDR2 YFSETQ. This CDR3 is built from 15 residues.

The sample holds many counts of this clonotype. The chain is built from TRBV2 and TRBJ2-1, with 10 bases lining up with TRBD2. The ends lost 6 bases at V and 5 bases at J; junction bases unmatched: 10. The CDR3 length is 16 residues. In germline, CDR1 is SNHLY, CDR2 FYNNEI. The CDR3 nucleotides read TGTGCCAGCAGCTATATAGCGGGAGGACGAAACAATGAGCAGTTCTTC. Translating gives CASSYIAGGRNNEQFF.

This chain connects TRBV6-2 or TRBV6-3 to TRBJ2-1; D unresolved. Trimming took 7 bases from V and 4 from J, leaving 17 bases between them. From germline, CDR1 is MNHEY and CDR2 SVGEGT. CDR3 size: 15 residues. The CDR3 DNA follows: TGTGCCAGCATTTCGGTGCGCGGACCTTACAATGAGCAGTTCTTC. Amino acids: CASISVRGPYNEQFF.

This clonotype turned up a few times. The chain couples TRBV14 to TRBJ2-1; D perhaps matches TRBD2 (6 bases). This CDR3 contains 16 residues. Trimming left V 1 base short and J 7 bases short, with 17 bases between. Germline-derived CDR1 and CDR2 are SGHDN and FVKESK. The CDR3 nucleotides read TGTGCCAGCAGCCAAGGGTCTCTAGCGAAGGTTAATGAGCAGTTCTTC. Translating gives CASSQGSLAKVNEQFF.